A single sample is the source of the 10 T cell receptor beta chains below, sequenced in a study of Ad26.COV2.S vaccination and SARS-CoV-2 variants. The table came from immunoSEQ multiplex PCR; TCRdb's copy has only in-frame clones and leaves some out. The table lists 300,000 to 350,000 clones, around 89% of them singletons. Treatment of the sample: roughly 20 received Ad26.COV2.S at low or high dose, single or two shots; a few received placebo; per-sample allocation not given. Following the first vaccine or placebo injection, samples were taken on day 63. Sequenced material: peripheral blood, taken in a trial of Ad26.COV2.S vaccine versus placebo. The receptors stem from a person between 18 and 65 years old who received the Ad26.COV2.S COVID-19 vaccine or a placebo.

The chain carries TRBV19 and TRBJ2-7, with a possible D match to TRBD1 (5 bases). CDR1 and CDR2 from the germline V gene are LNHDA and SQIVND (reference sequence). Trimming pared 7 bases from V and 0 bases from J, leaving 13 bases between. This CDR3 region has 14 residues. The CDR3 sequence: CASTKTESSYEQYF. The DNA for the CDR3 is TGTGCCAGTACTAAGACAGAGAGCTCCTACGAGCAGTACTTC.

The chain couples TRBV5-1 to TRBJ2-3; 8 bases fit TRBD2. Germline CDR1 and CDR2: SGHRS and YFSETQ. This CDR3 spans 16 amino acids. Unmatched junction bases numbered 8, after V lost 3 bases and J lost 2 bases. The CDR3 region is CASSYTGTRVTDTQYF. CDR3 coding DNA: TGCGCCAGCAGCTACACCGGGACTAGGGTCACAGATACGCAGTATTTT.

The chain recombines TRBV7-2 with TRBJ1-6, with D possibly TRBD1 on 5 matching bases. The CDR3 runs to 16 residues. Trimming took 2 bases from V and 9 from J, leaving 17 bases between them. The germline gives CDR1 SGHTA, CDR2 FQGNSA. The CDR3 protein is CASSLQTGTPSSPLHF. As DNA, the CDR3 is TGTGCCAGCAGCTTACAGACGGGGACCCCTAGTTCACCCCTCCACTTT.

This chain uses TRBV3-1 (or the pseudogene TRBV3-2) with TRBJ1-6; D gene unclear. The CDR3 contains 13 residues. V dropped 5 bases and J dropped 7 bases, with 9 bases sitting between them. CDR1 and CDR2 (germline): LGHDT, YNNKEL (reference sequence). CDR3 residues: CASSSHFNSPLHF. Written as DNA, the CDR3 is TGTGCCAGCAGCTCCCACTTCAATTCACCCCTCCACTTT.

This sequence joins TRBV29-1 and TRBJ2-5; 7 positions agree with TRBD2. The CDR3 is 17 residues long. The V segment lost 4 bases and the J segment 3 bases; nucleotides outside the gene matches: 17. CDR1 and CDR2 (germline): SQVTM, ANQGSEA. The CDR3 sequence is CSVVAREQTFIKETQYF. The CDR3 DNA reads TGCAGCGTTGTCGCGCGGGAGCAAACCTTTATTAAAGAGACCCAGTACTTC.

This chain uses TRBV28 with TRBJ2-1; weak D call: TRBD1 (5 bases). CDR1 and CDR2 from the germline V gene are MDHEN and SYDVKM. The V end lost 11 bases, the J end lost 4 bases, and 9 bases lay between the germline ends. The CDR3 loop spans 11 amino acids. The CDR3 nucleotides read TGTGCCCTCACAGGATACAATGAGCAGTTCTTC. The encoded protein is CALTGYNEQFF. Using reference TRBV28 and TRBJ2-1 for the parts outside the CDR3, the full variable domain is DVKVTQSSRYLVKRTGEKVFLECVQDMDHENMFWYRQDPGLGLRLIYFSYDVKMKEKGDIPEGYSVSREKKERFSLILESASTNQTSMYLCALTGYNEQFFGPGTRLTVL.

V usage is TRBV6-1 and J usage is TRBJ2-2; tentatively, D is TRBD1 (5 bases). The germline V gene encodes CDR1 MNHNS and CDR2 SASEGT. The CDR3 totals 15 residues. The V end was cut by 2 bases, the J end by 1 base, with 8 bases between. CDR3 sequence: CASSEWQGNTGELFF. DNA of the CDR3: TGTGCCAGCAGTGAATGGCAGGGGAACACCGGGGAGCTGTTTTTT.

Remarks on this clone: Within the sample, other DNA sequences also encode this same CDR3. The chain combines TRBV5-1 with TRBJ2-7; D is ambiguous. Germline V lookup: CDR1 SGHRS, CDR2 YFSETQ. Between the trimmed V and J ends, which lost 1 base and 4 bases, there was a span of 6 bases. The CDR3 extends over 12 amino acids. The CDR3 DNA sequence: TGCGCCAGCAGCTTGAGTCCTTACGAGCAGTACTTC. This gives the protein CASSLSPYEQYF.

This clone was recorded once. The chain joins TRBV6-2 or TRBV6-3 to TRBJ1-3; D gene ambiguous. In germline, CDR1 is MNHEY, CDR2 SVGEGT. The CDR3 extends over 15 amino acids. Trimming left V 6 bases short and J 3 bases short, with 15 bases between. The CDR3 reads CASSPGRGFGNTIYF. DNA for the CDR3: TGTGCCAGCAGCCCCGGACGGGGTTTTGGAAACACCATATATTTT.

This sequence joins TRBV3-1 (or the pseudogene TRBV3-2) and TRBJ2-5, with 7 bases lining up with TRBD1. The CDR3 has 16 amino acids. J lost 1 base, V lost 1 base, and 6 bases had no gene match. The germline gives CDR1 LGHDT, CDR2 YNNKEL (reference sequence). For the CDR3, the DNA is TGTGCCAGCAGCCAAGGGACCGGGACAGCCCAAGAGACCCAGTACTTC. Protein sequence: CASSQGTGTAQETQYF.